This T cell receptor beta chain was captured in a study of T-cell reconstitution after alpha-beta-depleted transplantation in children. Broader study findings: Most T-cell counts and diversity one year after the transplant came from T cells that were newly produced. Day-60 TCRbeta diversity that was high in some patients was derived from surviving recipient T cells and thymic progenitors. Expanded graft clones, several hundred of them, were reportedly the source of alpha-beta T cells about two months after transplant.

As concerns this clonotype: Its antigen is not known.

A library of TCRbeta sequences, prepared with unique molecular identifiers, was generated. From the PCR reads, TCRdb called clonotypes with MiXCR, one entry per CDR3 protein. The table lists under 850,000 distinct CDR3 sequences, over 10% of them singletons. The input for sequencing was PBMCs, taken before TCRalphabeta/CD19-depleted stem cell transplant. The sequence was collected from a girl aged 2 to 10 with congenital amegakaryocytic thrombocytopenia, due to receive a stem cell transplant.

CDR3 amino acids: CASSSLDGANVLTF. CDR3 DNA: TGCGCCAGCAGCTCACTAGATGGGGCCAACGTCCTGACTTTC. The chain links TRBV5-1 to TRBJ2-6, with TRBD2 as a possible D gene (5 bases). Germline CDR1 SGHRS, CDR2 YFSETQ. V was clipped by 3 bases and J by 3 bases, with 7 bases between them. This CDR3 is built from 14 residues.